The TCR beta chain under discussion was sequenced for a study of STAT3 mutations in large granular lymphocyte leukemia. Study outcomes and limitations: Every T-cell large granular lymphocyte leukemia patient had at least one immunodominant TCR beta clonotype. Suggested: STAT3 mutation was not the ancestral event for these clonal expansions.

On this clone itself: Its antigen is still unknown.

The CDR3 covers 17 residues. V trimming: 0 bases; J trimming: 3 bases; junction bases outside the gene matches: 7. Germline V gene lookup returns CDR1 SGHNT and CDR2 YENEEA. Each sample's TCRbeta library yielded on average around 40,000 productive templates. Method: immunoSEQ multiplex PCR; TCRdb's copy keeps in-frame clones and lacks some. This table has about 9,100 clones, around 90% appearing once. This TCR came from a man in his 60s with T-cell large granular lymphocyte leukemia. Some clones in this sample may be carry-over from other donors' samples. J is TRBJ2-3 and V is TRBV11-3; 9 bases line up with TRBD2. Sequenced sample: peripheral blood mononuclear cells. The DNA of the CDR3 is TGTGCCAGCAGCTTAGAGGCTAGCGGGGCGAAAACAGATACGCAGTATTTT. Residues: CASSLEASGAKTDTQYF.